The 21 T cell receptor beta chains given below trace back to one sample, sequenced in a study of vaccination and CD4 T cells after COVID-19. Once obtained from cultured CD4+ T cells, the DNA was sequenced using the Oncomine TCR Beta short-read assay. TCRdb reprocessed the PCR reads with MiXCR, giving one entry per CDR3 protein. This sample yields about 10,000 distinct CDR3 sequences, of which 45% to 70% are seen a single time; 15% to 20% belongs to the top ten. Treatment described: roughly ten-day PBMC culture with coronavirus spike peptide pools or control peptides (ViraFEST assay). These receptors' targets are unknown. Sequencing was performed on CD4+ T cells from blood, cultured in vitro. Every receptor here comes from a human donor who had recovered from COVID-19.

Judged by abundance, this clonotype is medium-sized. V usage is TRBV6-1 and J usage is TRBJ2-2; D gene uncertain. The V gene lost 5 bases and the J gene lost 1 base, with 11 bases spanning the gap. This CDR3 comprises 15 residues. Germline V gene sequence: CDR1 MNHNS, CDR2 SASEGT. The CDR3 protein is CASSRNHLNTGELFF. CDR3 coding DNA: TGTGCCAGCAGTCGCAACCATCTGAACACCGGGGAGCTGTTTTTT.

The rearrangement uses TRBV19 and TRBJ2-7; 14 bases line up with TRBD2. The germline V gene has CDR1 LNHDA and CDR2 SQIVND (reference sequence). V trimming: 3 bases; J trimming: 6 bases; junction bases outside the gene matches: 10. The CDR3 runs to 17 residues. The CDR3 region is CASSIAGLAGGRSEQYF. In DNA, the CDR3 is TGTGCCAGTAGTATCGCCGGACTAGCGGGAGGTCGCTCCGAGCAGTACTTC. The full variable domain, completed using reference TRBV19 and TRBJ2-7, is DGGITQSPKYLFRKEGQNVTLSCEQNLNHDAMYWYRQDPGQGLRLIYYSQIVNDFQKGDIAEGYSVSREKKESFPLTVTSAQKNPTAFYLCASSIAGLAGGRSEQYFGPGTRLTVT.

The rearrangement uses TRBV7-8 and TRBJ2-3; D gene ambiguous. CDR1 is SGHVS, CDR2 FQNEAQ, per germline. Trimming removed 8 bases at V and 0 bases at J, with 9 bases between. CDR3 length equals 13 residues. CDR3 amino acids: CASALPSTDTQYF. CDR3 DNA sequence: TGTGCCAGCGCCCTACCTAGCACAGATACGCAGTATTTT. Combining the CDR3 with reference TRBV7-8 and TRBJ2-3 gives the whole variable domain GAGVSQSPRYKVAKRGQDVALRCDPISGHVSLFWYQQALGQGPEFLTYFQNEAQLDKSGLPSDRFFAERPEGSVSTLKIQRTQQEDSAVYLCASALPSTDTQYFGPGTRLTVL.

This clonotype was recorded a few times. J is TRBJ1-1 and V is TRBV6-2 or TRBV6-3; tentative D call: TRBD1 (5 bases). This CDR3 contains 17 residues. Germline loops: CDR1 MNHEY, CDR2 SVGEGT. Trimming removed 2 bases at V and 1 base at J, with 17 bases between. CDR3 in DNA: TGTGCCAGCAGTTACAGGGGACGGCGAGAACAGAACACTGAAGCTTTCTTT. Residues: CASSYRGRREQNTEAFF.

V gene TRBV27 combines with J gene TRBJ2-1, with 10 bases identical to TRBD2. Trimming at V came to 7 bases and at J to 1 base, leaving 10 bases not matched to a gene. The CDR3 runs 17 residues. The germline V gene has CDR1 MNHEY and CDR2 SMNVEV (reference sequence). The CDR3 region has the DNA TGTGCCAGCACGGGGAGCGGGAGGGCCTATTCCTACAATGAGCAGTTCTTC. This translates into CASTGSGRAYSYNEQFF.

The chain combines TRBV20-1 with TRBJ1-2, with D possibly being TRBD1 (5 bases). V was pared by 3 bases and J by 3 bases, with 11 bases between. This CDR3 has 13 residues. Germline loops: CDR1 DFQATT, CDR2 SNEGSKA (reference sequence). The CDR3 DNA sequence: TGCAGTGCTAGTGCCCAGGGTCACTATGGCTACACCTTC. It codes for CSASAQGHYGYTF.

The CDR3 reads CSARITGRTEAFF. The CDR3 DNA reads as TGCAGTGCTAGGATCACAGGGCGCACTGAAGCTTTCTTT. The rearrangement links TRBV20-1 to TRBJ1-1; the D gene is possibly TRBD1 (6 bases). The V and J ends lost 3 bases and 4 bases respectively, with 12 bases between them. The CDR3 sequence is 13 residues long. Looked up from germline, CDR1 is DFQATT and CDR2 is SNEGSKA (reference sequence).

This clonotype was detected only a few times. The V call is TRBV6-2 or TRBV6-3, the J call TRBJ1-1; the D is unclear. Looked up from germline, CDR1 is MNHEY and CDR2 is SVGEGT. The CDR3 runs 16 residues. The germline V and J ends were trimmed by 0 bases and 1 base, with 12 bases remaining between them. For the CDR3, the DNA is TGTGCCAGCAGTTACTCGTACGGCGGATCGAACACTGAAGCTTTCTTT. Translating gives CASSYSYGGSNTEAFF.

The chain has TRBV5-1 and TRBJ1-5; D gene uncertain. CDR1 and CDR2 (germline): SGHRS, YFSETQ. With 0 bases removed from V and 5 bases from J, the gap between germline ends came to 9 bases. The CDR3 contains 14 residues. CDR3 DNA sequence: TGCGCCAGCAGCTTGGTAGGAGGGTATCAGCCCCAGCATTTT. Residues: CASSLVGGYQPQHF.

This chain connects TRBV6-1 to TRBJ2-7; D call uncertain. CDR1 MNHNS and CDR2 SASEGT come from the germline V gene. The CDR3 sequence is 13 residues long. Trimming pared 2 bases from V and 0 bases from J, leaving 5 bases between. The CDR3 spells CASSEQNSYEQYF. The DNA for the CDR3 is TGTGCCAGCAGTGAACAGAACTCCTACGAGCAGTACTTC.

The V and J genes are TRBV21-1 and TRBJ1-1; the table's D call TRBD1 went unverified against the DNA. TRBV21-1 is a listed pseudogene. The CDR3 runs 13 residues. CDR3 nucleotides: TGTGCCAGCAGCACCCGGCCGAACACTGAAGCTTTCTTT. Protein: CASSTRPNTEAFF.

The chain combines TRBV24-1 with TRBJ2-7, with 7 bases aligning to TRBD1. The CDR3 has 15 amino acids. Unmatched junction bases numbered 12, after V lost 8 bases and J lost 3 bases. CDR1 KGHDR and CDR2 SFDVKD come from the germline V gene. The CDR3 is CATNLSPGQLYEQYF. The CDR3 nucleotides read TGTGCCACCAATCTTTCCCCGGGACAGCTCTACGAGCAGTACTTC.

This clonotype occurred a few times. The rearrangement joins TRBV2 to TRBJ1-1, with 7 positions matching TRBD1. Trimming removed 6 bases from V and 5 bases from J; junction bases left unmatched: 9. The CDR3 is made up of 14 amino acids. Germline V lookup: CDR1 SNHLY, CDR2 FYNNEI. CDR3 sequence: CASRRQGVETEAFF. The CDR3 DNA follows: TGTGCCAGCAGACGGCAGGGGGTGGAAACTGAAGCTTTCTTT.

This clonotype came up a few times. This rearrangement joins TRBV7-9 to TRBJ2-7; D is unresolved. Germline CDR1 reads SEHNR; CDR2 reads FQNEAQ (reference sequence). Trimming pared 5 bases from V and 2 bases from J, leaving 10 bases between. The CDR3 contains 13 residues. CDR3: CASSLQLPYEQYF. CDR3 nucleotides: TGTGCCAGCAGCCTTCAACTTCCCTACGAGCAGTACTTC.

This clonotype has a handful of counts. The rearrangement joins TRBV7-3 to TRBJ2-7, with TRBD2 matching 7 bases. The CDR3 loop spans 13 amino acids. V lost 5 bases, J lost 7 bases, and 8 bases stayed unmatched. Germline V gene sequence: CDR1 SGHTA, CDR2 FQGTGA. The CDR3 DNA sequence: TGTGCCAGCAGCACGGGAGGCAGTCCGGAGCAGTACTTC. Amino acid sequence: CASSTGGSPEQYF.

The V and J genes are TRBV12-3 or TRBV12-4 and TRBJ1-2; tentatively, D is TRBD1 (6 bases). The V end lost 5 bases, the J end lost 4 bases, and 14 bases lay between the germline ends. This CDR3 region has 14 residues. For the CDR3, the DNA is TGTGCCAGCAGTCTACAGGGATCTAGCTATGGCTACACCTTC. Residues: CASSLQGSSYGYTF.

The chain carries TRBV11-2 and TRBJ2-7; D not certain. The ends were cut back, 0 bases at V and 2 bases at J, with 8 bases in the middle. CDR3 length equals 14 residues. CDR1 is SGHAT, CDR2 FQNNGV, per germline. CDR3 DNA: TGTGCCAGCAGCTTAGATGCCCGAACCTACGAGCAGTACTTC. This encodes CASSLDARTYEQYF.

The chain combines TRBV6-1 with TRBJ1-2, with TRBD1 matching 8 bases. The trim removed 4 bases at V and 2 bases at J, leaving 0 bases unmatched. Germline CDR1 reads MNHNS; CDR2 reads SASEGT. The CDR3 has 13 amino acids. The CDR3, as DNA: TGTGCCAGCAGTGGACAGGGGAACTATGGCTACACCTTC. The encoded protein is CASSGQGNYGYTF.

This clonotype has a handful of counts. This rearrangement joins TRBV7-3 to TRBJ1-1; tentative D call: TRBD1 (5 bases). CDR1 is SGHTA and CDR2 is FQGTGA in the germline V gene. V shed 6 bases and J shed 4 bases, with 12 bases lying between them. This CDR3 spans 13 amino acids. The CDR3 is CASSTDSRTEAFF. The CDR3 DNA sequence: TGTGCCAGCAGTACTGACAGTCGCACTGAAGCTTTCTTT. Using reference TRBV7-3 and TRBJ1-1 for the parts outside the CDR3, the full variable domain is GAGVSQTPSNKVTEKGKYVELRCDPISGHTALYWYRQSLGQGPEFLIYFQGTGAADDSGLPNDRFFAVRPEGSVSTLKIQRTERGDSAVYLCASSTDSRTEAFFGQGTRLTVV.

This chain joins TRBV27 and TRBJ2-1; D is unresolved. The CDR3 is 15 residues long. Germline V gene lookup returns CDR1 MNHEY and CDR2 SMNVEV (reference sequence). V was shortened by 5 bases and J by 9 bases, with 20 bases between the two germline ends. The CDR3 reads CASSAFMLGFGEQFF. CDR3 in DNA: TGTGCCAGCAGTGCATTCATGTTGGGGTTCGGTGAGCAGTTCTTC.

The chain is built from TRBV30 and TRBJ1-5; a weak D match, TRBD1 (5 bases). Germline CDR1 reads GTSNPN; CDR2 reads SVGIG (reference sequence). Trimming shortened V by 3 bases and J by 0 bases, and 6 bases separated the two germline ends. CDR3 size: 13 residues. In DNA form, the CDR3 reads TGTGCCTGGAGGGACACTAGCAATCAGCCCCAGCATTTT. It specifies CAWRDTSNQPQHF.